This TCR beta chain was sequenced during a study listed by TCRdb under 2016. The library came from RT-PCR. These reads were obtained on an Illumina MiSeq. TCRdb reanalyzed the raw reads on its own, using fastp at Q25 for trimming and MiXCR for clone calling, and kept in-frame beta chains. Merged by CDR3 protein, the rows form single entries marked with the most common genes and DNA. Recorded for this sample are around 700,000 distinct CDR3 sequences; approximately 14% of them occurred a single time. Clones ranked in the top ten supply about 3.9% of the sample. As for this clonotype: Its cognate antigen has yet to be identified. Qualities for individual bases were not recorded, and no much larger clone is one base off.

Trimming removed 8 bases from V and 8 bases from J, leaving 12 bases between the germline ends. CDR1 and CDR2 are read off the germline V gene as SNHLY and FYNNEI. The CDR3 contains 11 residues, cysteine and phenylalanine counted. The read is trimmed to its CDR3 DNA, 33 bases read in frame from base 1. The sample comprised memory CD4+ T cells from blood. The chain employs TRBV2 and TRBJ1-1; the best D guess is TRBD1, with 5 bases matching. The receptor was derived from a female donor in good health, serving as a healthy control. The sequenced DNA: TGTGCCAGCGGTAAGGGGCTCGAAGCTTTCTTT. This yields the protein CASGKGLEAFF.